The 11 T cell receptor beta chains presented below share a single source sample, sequenced in a study of blood T cell repertoires in COVID-19. The repertoire was sequenced with immunoSEQ multiplex PCR; TCRdb's copy has only in-frame clones and lacks some. The table includes about 260,000 clones, roughly 85% detected once. Source material: peripheral blood. These receptors originate from a woman in her forties or fifties who had recovered from COVID-19.

The chain has TRBV20-1 and TRBJ2-2; D is unclear. Germline V gives CDR1 DFQATT, CDR2 SNEGSKA (reference sequence). This CDR3 has 13 residues. The V and J ends lost 3 bases and 7 bases respectively, with 12 bases between them. CDR3 in amino acids: CSASGQVNGELFF. The CDR3 bases are TGCAGTGCTAGTGGGCAGGTTAACGGGGAGCTGTTTTTT.

V and J are TRBV6-1 and TRBJ1-5; TRBD1 matches at 9 bases. Germline V gene sequence: CDR1 MNHNS, CDR2 SASEGT. With V trimmed by 2 bases and J by 2 bases, 4 bases remained unmatched. This CDR3 comprises 16 residues. CDR3 bases: TGTGCCAGCAGTGAACAGGGACAGGGAGGCAATCAGCCCCAGCATTTT. Translation gives CASSEQGQGGNQPQHF.

The rearrangement uses TRBV3-1 (or the pseudogene TRBV3-2) and TRBJ2-1; TRBD2 matches at 9 bases. This CDR3 has 14 residues. V dropped 7 bases and J dropped 7; count of bases not matched to a gene: 8. Looked up from germline, CDR1 is LGHDT and CDR2 is YNNKEL (reference sequence). CDR3 sequence: CASKDSGSWNEQFF. In nucleotides, the CDR3 is TGTGCCAGCAAGGATAGCGGGAGTTGGAATGAGCAGTTCTTC.

This rearrangement joins TRBV18 to TRBJ1-3; D ambiguous. The CDR3 has 15 residues. The germline gives CDR1 KGHSH, CDR2 LQKENI. V was cut by 2 bases and J by 0 bases, with 8 bases left in between. CDR3 nucleotide sequence: TGTGCCAGCTCACCAACCACTATCTCTGGAAACACCATATATTTT. Amino acids: CASSPTTISGNTIYF.

The chain employs TRBV9 and TRBJ2-3; tentatively, D is TRBD2 (5 bases). The V gene's germline CDR1 is SGDLS and CDR2 YYNGEE. The CDR3 spans 15 residues. Trimming removed 4 bases from V and 3 bases from J, with 15 bases in between. CDR3 amino acids: CASSPGVVPTDTQYF. For the CDR3, the DNA is TGTGCCAGCAGCCCCGGGGTAGTGCCAACAGATACGCAGTATTTT.

V usage is TRBV18 and J usage is TRBJ2-2; TRBD1 matches at 7 bases. V dropped 3 bases and J dropped 1; count of bases not matched to a gene: 5. Germline CDR1 and CDR2: KGHSH and LQKENI. The CDR3 runs 16 residues. The CDR3 region is CASSPGTVENTGELFF. As DNA, the CDR3 is TGTGCCAGCTCACCGGGGACAGTGGAGAACACCGGGGAGCTGTTTTTT.

This clone is a singleton in its sample. CDR3 residues: CASNKQGNRGANVLTF. For the CDR3, the DNA is TGTGCCAGTAACAAACAGGGGAACCGAGGGGCCAACGTCCTGACTTTC. The chain joins TRBV19 to TRBJ2-6, with 7 bases fitting TRBD1. The CDR3 runs 16 residues. V shed 7 bases and J 4 bases; nucleotides not matched to a gene: 10. Germline CDR1 LNHDA, CDR2 SQIVND (reference sequence).

The gene calls are TRBV7-3 and TRBJ1-6; no firm D call. Germline CDR1 is SGHTA and CDR2 is FQGTGA. The V end lost 1 base, the J end lost 10 bases, and 11 bases lay between the germline ends. There are 14 residues in the CDR3. CDR3 DNA sequence: TGTGCCAGCAGCTTAATAGGCGGGAACTCACCCCTCCACTTT. Translated: CASSLIGGNSPLHF.

The chain uses TRBV19 and TRBJ2-5; 8 bases fit TRBD2. The germline V gene has CDR1 LNHDA and CDR2 SQIVND (reference sequence). The CDR3 extends over 16 amino acids. J gave up 5 bases and V 5 bases, and 13 bases lay outside the gene matches. The CDR3 region is CASSQEGAGVEETQYF. The CDR3 DNA reads as TGTGCCAGTAGTCAGGAAGGAGCGGGAGTAGAGGAGACCCAGTACTTC.

This sequence joins TRBV28 and TRBJ1-1, with a weak D call TRBD1 (5 bases). The V end was cut by 5 bases, the J end by 7 bases, with 20 bases between. CDR1 MDHEN and CDR2 SYDVKM come from the germline V gene. This CDR3 region has 15 residues. The CDR3 loop is CASSGQGSRRFEAFF. Written as DNA, the CDR3 is TGTGCCAGCAGTGGCCAGGGCTCGCGGCGTTTTGAAGCTTTCTTT.

This clone was recorded only once. The genes are TRBV4-3 and TRBJ2-1; 11 bases are shared with TRBD2. This CDR3 is 16 amino acids long. Germline assignment: CDR1 LGHNA and CDR2 YSLEER. The junction had 3 bases not matched to a gene; V was cut back by 4 bases and J by 1 base. CDR3 sequence: CASSLGLAESYNEQFF. The CDR3 DNA sequence: TGCGCCAGCAGCCTGGGACTAGCGGAATCCTACAATGAGCAGTTCTTC.